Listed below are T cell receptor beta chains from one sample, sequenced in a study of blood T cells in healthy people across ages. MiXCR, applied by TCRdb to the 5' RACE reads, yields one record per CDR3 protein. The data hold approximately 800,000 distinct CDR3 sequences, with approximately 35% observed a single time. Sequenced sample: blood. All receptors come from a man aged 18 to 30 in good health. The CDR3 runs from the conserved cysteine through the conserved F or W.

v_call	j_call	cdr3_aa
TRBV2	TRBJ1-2	CAGQTGGGYGYTF
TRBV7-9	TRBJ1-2	CASSLGQDFEGYTF
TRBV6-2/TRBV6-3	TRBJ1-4	CASNFRGSNEKLFF
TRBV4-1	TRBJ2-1	CASSPRDTNYNEQFF
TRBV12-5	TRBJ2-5	CASGMAGYQETQYF
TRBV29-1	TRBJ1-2	CSVDQGGYTF
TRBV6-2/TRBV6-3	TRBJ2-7	CASRSGQGIHEQYF
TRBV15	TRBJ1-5	CATSQTNLYQPQHF
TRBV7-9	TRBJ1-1	CASSPRQVQGLNTEAFF
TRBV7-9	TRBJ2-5	CASREPGLAGGQYNEQYF
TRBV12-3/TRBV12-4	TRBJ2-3	CASSPDLASGGNTQYF
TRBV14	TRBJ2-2	CASRLQGLSNTGELFF
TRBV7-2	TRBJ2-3	CASSPQQEDTQYF
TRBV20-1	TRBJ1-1	CSALTGGANTEAFF
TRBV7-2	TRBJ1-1	CASSLADVVNTGAFF
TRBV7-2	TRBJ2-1	CASSWGVAGNNEQFF
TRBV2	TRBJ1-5	CASRDTYSNQPQHF
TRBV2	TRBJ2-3	CASMTRVEYF
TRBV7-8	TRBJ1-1	CASSLWRGAEAFF
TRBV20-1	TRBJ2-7	CSARRTVHNEQYF
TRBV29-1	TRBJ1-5	CSVKAGQGQPQHF